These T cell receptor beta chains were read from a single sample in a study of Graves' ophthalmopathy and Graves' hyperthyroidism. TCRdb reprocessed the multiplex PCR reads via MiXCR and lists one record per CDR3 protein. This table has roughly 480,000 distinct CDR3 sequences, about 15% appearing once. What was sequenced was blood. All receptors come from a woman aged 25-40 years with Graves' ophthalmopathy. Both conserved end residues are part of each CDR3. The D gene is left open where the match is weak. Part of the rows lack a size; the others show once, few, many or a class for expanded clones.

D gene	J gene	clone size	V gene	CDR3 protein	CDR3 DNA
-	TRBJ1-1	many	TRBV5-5	CASIDPMRGLNTEAFF	TGTGCCAGCATCGATCCCATGCGGGGCTTGAACACTGAAGCTTTCTTT
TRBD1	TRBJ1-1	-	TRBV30	CAWSPLDNDRGRGTEAFF	TGTGCCTGGAGTCCCCTAGATAATGACAGGGGGCGAGGGACTGAAGCTTTCTTT
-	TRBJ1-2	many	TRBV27	CASSSTTGGYTF	TGTGCCAGCAGTTCGACCACCGGTGGCTACACCTTC
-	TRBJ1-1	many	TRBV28	CASSPDIAEAFF	TGTGCCAGCAGCCCTGACATAGCTGAAGCTTTCTTT
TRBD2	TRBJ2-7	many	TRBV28	CASSRTSGGPRSEQYF	TGTGCCAGCAGTCGGACTAGCGGGGGGCCCCGTTCCGAGCAGTACTTC
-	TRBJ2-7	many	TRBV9	CASSVESGEDYEQYF	TGTGCCAGCAGCGTAGAAAGCGGAGAGGACTACGAGCAGTACTTC
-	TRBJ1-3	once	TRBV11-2	CASSLGGVFDRNTIYF	TGTGCCAGCAGCCTTGGAGGGGTTTTTGATAGAAACACCATATATTTT
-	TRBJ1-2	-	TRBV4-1	CASSQDWGAWYGYTF	TGCGCCAGCAGCCAAGACTGGGGGGCGTGGTATGGCTACACCTTC
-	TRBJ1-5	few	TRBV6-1	CASTATGTVYSNQPQHF	TGTGCCAGCACCGCGACAGGAACTGTATATAGCAATCAGCCCCAGCATTTT
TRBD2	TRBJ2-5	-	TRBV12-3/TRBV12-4	CASSFRTSGKETQYF	TGTGCCAGCAGTTTCCGGACTAGCGGGAAAGAGACCCAGTACTTC
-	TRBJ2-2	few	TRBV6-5	CASSYGVEGPDTGELFF	TGTGCCAGCAGTTACGGGGTGGAAGGCCCCGACACCGGGGAGCTGTTTTTT
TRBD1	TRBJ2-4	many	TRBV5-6	CASSHGTGQGRNIQYF	TGTGCCAGCAGCCACGGAACGGGACAGGGGAGAAACATTCAGTACTTC
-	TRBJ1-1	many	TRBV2	CASHREAEAFF	TGTGCCAGCCACAGGGAGGCGGAAGCTTTCTTT
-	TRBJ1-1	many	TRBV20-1	CSAKIHRVAGTEAFF	TGCAGTGCCAAAATCCACAGGGTTGCGGGCACTGAAGCTTTCTTT
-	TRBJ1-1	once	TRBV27	CASRVGGPNTEAFF	TGTGCCAGTCGGGTCGGCGGACCGAACACTGAAGCTTTCTTT
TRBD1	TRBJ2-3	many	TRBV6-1	CASSGRAGTGGTDTQYF	TGTGCCAGCAGTGGACGGGCCGGGACAGGGGGGACAGATACGCAGTATTTT
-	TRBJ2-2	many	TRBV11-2	CASSTRTITTNVTGELFF	TGTGCCAGCAGCACAAGGACAATTACGACTAACGTAACCGGGGAGCTGTTTTTT
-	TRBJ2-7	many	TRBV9	CASSVEGTGEQYF	TGTGCCAGCAGCGTAGAGGGTACAGGCGAGCAGTACTTC
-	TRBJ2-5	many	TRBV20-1	CSARPGQIQETQYF	TGCAGTGCTAGGCCAGGGCAGATTCAAGAGACCCAGTACTTC
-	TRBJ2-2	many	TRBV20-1	CSASVEERYQTNTGELFF	TGCAGTGCTTCCGTCGAGGAGCGGTACCAAACGAACACCGGGGAGCTGTTTTTT
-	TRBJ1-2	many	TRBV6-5	CASTFEGGYTF	TGTGCCAGCACTTTTGAGGGGGGCTACACCTTC
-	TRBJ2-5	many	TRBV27	CASSSTLHRPEETQYF	TGTGCCAGCAGTTCTACCCTGCACAGACCAGAAGAGACCCAGTACTTC
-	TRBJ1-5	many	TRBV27	CASSLGPVYSNQPQHF	TGTGCCAGCAGTTTGGGTCCCGTTTATAGCAATCAGCCCCAGCATTTT
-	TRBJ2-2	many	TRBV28	CASRGYTGELFF	TGTGCCAGCCGGGGCTACACCGGGGAGCTGTTTTTT
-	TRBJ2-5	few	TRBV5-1	CASSYAGPREETQYF	TGCGCCAGCAGCTACGCCGGGCCCCGTGAAGAGACCCAGTACTTC
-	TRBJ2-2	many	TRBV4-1	CASSGEGQSKYTGELFF	TGCGCCAGCAGCGGGGAGGGACAGTCAAAATACACCGGGGAGCTGTTTTTT
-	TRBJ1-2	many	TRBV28	CASSLSVAGFSGYTF	TGTGCCAGCAGTTTATCCGTGGCGGGGTTTAGTGGCTACACCTTC
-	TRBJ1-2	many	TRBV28	CASSLLGNRDDYGYTF	TGTGCCAGCAGTTTACTAGGGAACAGGGATGACTATGGCTACACCTTC
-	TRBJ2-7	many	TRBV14	CASSQYSYEQYF	TGTGCCAGCAGCCAATACTCCTACGAGCAGTACTTC
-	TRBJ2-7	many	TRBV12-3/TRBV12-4	CASSLLGENEQYF	TGTGCCAGCAGTTTATTGGGGGAGAACGAGCAGTACTTC
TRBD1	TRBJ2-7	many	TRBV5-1	CASSYWTGSSYEQYF	TGCGCCAGCAGCTATTGGACAGGGAGCTCCTACGAGCAGTACTTC
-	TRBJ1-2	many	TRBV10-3	CAIEGGGRMSYGYTF	TGTGCCATCGAAGGAGGGGGACGGATGTCTTATGGCTACACCTTC
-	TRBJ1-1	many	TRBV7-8	CASSAGAGLNTEAFF	TGTGCCAGCAGCGCGGGGGCTGGTTTGAACACTGAAGCTTTCTTT
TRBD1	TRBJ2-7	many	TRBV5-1	CASSAGQGAYEQYF	TGCGCCAGCAGCGCGGGACAGGGGGCCTACGAGCAGTACTTC
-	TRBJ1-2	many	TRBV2	CASSEWGADPNYGYTF	TGTGCCAGCAGTGAATGGGGGGCAGACCCTAACTATGGCTACACCTTC
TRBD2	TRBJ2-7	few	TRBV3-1	CASSQDWGGGYEQYF	TGTGCCAGCAGCCAAGATTGGGGCGGGGGCTACGAGCAGTACTTC
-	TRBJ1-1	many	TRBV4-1	CASSQDGRNTEAFF	TGCGCCAGCAGCCAAGACGGTAGGAACACTGAAGCTTTCTTT
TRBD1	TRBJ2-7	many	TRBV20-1	CSARMRDRGYEQYF	TGCAGTGCTAGAATGCGGGACAGGGGCTACGAGCAGTACTTC
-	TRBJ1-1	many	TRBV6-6	CASSYSRVNTEAFF	TGTGCCAGCAGTTACTCAAGGGTGAACACTGAAGCTTTCTTT
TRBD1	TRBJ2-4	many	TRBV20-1	CSARDSGTGVSTKNIQYF	TGCAGTGCCCGGGACTCCGGGACAGGGGTTTCGACCAAAAACATTCAGTACTTC
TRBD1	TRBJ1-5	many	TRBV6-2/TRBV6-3	CASSYRLGQGPSLHQPQHF	TGTGCCAGCAGTTACCGTCTGGGACAGGGGCCATCCTTACATCAGCCCCAGCATTTT
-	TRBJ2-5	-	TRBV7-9	CASSLGMSVETQYF	TGTGCCAGCAGCTTAGGAATGTCTGTAGAGACCCAGTACTTC